These 32 T cell receptor beta chains came from one sample sequenced in a study of blood T cells in healthy people across ages. Using a J-beta primer mix together with a sample-barcoded 5' primer, a second PCR was run for roughly 7 to 12 cycles. Each CDR3 protein is one row after TCRdb ran MiXCR on the 5' RACE reads. The data contain about 780,000 distinct CDR3 sequences, approximately 59% of them seen just once; the ten biggest clones take up about 27%. Sample: blood. These receptors originate from a man aged 25-45 years in good health.

This clonotype was observed at least ten times. The V gene is TRBV10-2, the J gene TRBJ2-6; D is unclear. This CDR3 comprises 14 residues. With 9 bases removed from V and 4 bases from J, the gap between germline ends came to 13 bases. The germline gives CDR1 WSHSY, CDR2 SAAADI. CDR3 region: CASRARAGANVLTF. The CDR3 coding sequence is TGCGCCAGTCGTGCCAGAGCCGGGGCCAACGTCCTGACTTTC.

A few counts support this clonotype. The chain couples TRBV13 to TRBJ1-2; 9 nucleotides line up with TRBD1. CDR3 size: 14 residues. Germline V gene data show CDR1 as PRHDT and CDR2 as FYEKMQ (reference sequence). V trimming: 5 bases; J trimming: 7 bases; junction bases outside the gene matches: 8. CDR3 region: CASSTGGLGGGYTF. DNA for the CDR3: TGTGCCAGCAGCACAGGGGGCTTAGGTGGTGGCTACACCTTC.

This clonotype occurred a few times. The chain is built from TRBV4-3 and TRBJ2-6; D gene ambiguous. Germline V gene sequence: CDR1 LGHNA, CDR2 YSLEER. The V gene lost 0 bases and the J gene lost 0 bases, with 6 bases spanning the gap. The length of the CDR3 is 16 residues. The CDR3 region is CASSQDPASGANVLTF. CDR3 nucleotide sequence: TGCGCCAGCAGCCAAGATCCGGCCTCTGGGGCCAACGTCCTGACTTTC.

The rearrangement joins TRBV7-2 to TRBJ2-7, with D possibly called TRBD1 or TRBD2 (5 bases each). This CDR3 has 14 amino acids. Between the trimmed V and J ends, which lost 1 base and 7 bases, there was a span of 14 bases. CDR1 and CDR2 (germline): SGHTA, FQGNSA. For the CDR3, the DNA is TGTGCCAGCAGCTTAGGGGACCCTAGAGGGGAGCAGTACTTC. It translates to CASSLGDPRGEQYF.

The DNA of the CDR3 is TGCAGTGCTAGAGCGGATCAAGGACAGGGGGCCACAGATACGCAGTATTTT. Amino acids: CSARADQGQGATDTQYF. The V gene is TRBV20-1, the J gene TRBJ2-3, with 11 positions matching TRBD1. This CDR3 region has 17 residues. V lost 1 base and J lost 2; bases outside the gene matches: 8. Per germline, CDR1 DFQATT and CDR2 SNEGSKA (reference sequence).

The chain links TRBV7-8 to TRBJ1-6; D uncertain. The CDR3 loop spans 19 amino acids. The germline gives CDR1 SGHVS, CDR2 FQNEAQ. V was shortened by 5 bases and J by 0 bases, with 20 bases between the two germline ends. The CDR3 is CASSPIRLLGSSYNSPLHF. The DNA of the CDR3 is TGTGCCAGCAGCCCGATCCGACTGTTGGGGAGCTCCTATAATTCACCCCTCCACTTT.

The chain employs TRBV9 and TRBJ2-7, with 9 bases aligning to TRBD2. The CDR3 loop spans 16 amino acids. J lost 0 bases, V lost 2 bases, and 6 bases had no gene match. In germline, CDR1 is SGDLS, CDR2 YYNGEE. CDR3 DNA sequence: TGTGCCAGCAGCGTCAGCGGGGGGACAAGCTCCTACGAGCAGTACTTC. This sequence encodes CASSVSGGTSSYEQYF. Full variable domain (outside the CDR3, taken from reference TRBV9 and TRBJ2-7): DSGVTQTPKHLITATGQRVTLRCSPRSGDLSVYWYQQSLDQGLQFLIQYYNGEERAKGNILERFSAQQFPDLHSELNLSSLELGDSALYFCASSVSGGTSSYEQYFGPGTRLTVT.

About this clonotype: An end of the junction differs from the germline gene, which may be a read error. The chain links TRBV25-1 to TRBJ2-7, with a tentative D call TRBD1 (6 bases). Looked up from germline, CDR1 is MGHDK and CDR2 is SYGVNS. The CDR3 runs 15 residues. CDR3 DNA: TGTACCAGCAGTGGGACACAGGGAACGACCTACGAGCAGTACTTC. This encodes CTSSGTQGTTYEQYF.

This clonotype was counted only a few times. The gene calls are TRBV12-3 or TRBV12-4 and TRBJ2-1; D possibly matches TRBD1 or TRBD2 (5 bases each). CDR3 size: 14 residues. V gave up 1 base and J gave up 10 bases, with 14 bases separating them. DNA for the CDR3: TGTGCCAGCAGTTTAGGCAGGGCACGGGGAGAGCAGTTCTTC. Translating it yields CASSLGRARGEQFF.

V usage is TRBV15 and J usage is TRBJ1-5; no reliable D call. CDR3 length: 16 amino acids. Trimming left V 3 bases short and J 4 bases short, with 16 bases between. Germline-derived CDR1 and CDR2 are LNHNV and YYDKDF (reference sequence). The CDR3 DNA follows: TGTGCCACCAGCAGCGACCACATGGGCAGAAATCAGCCCCAGCATTTT. Its translation: CATSSDHMGRNQPQHF. The whole variable domain, remainder taken from reference TRBV15 and TRBJ1-5, is DAMVIQNPRYQVTQFGKPVTLSCSQTLNHNVMYWYQQKSSQAPKLLFHYYDKDFNNEADTPDNFQSRRPNTSFCFLDIRSPGLGDTAMYLCATSSDHMGRNQPQHFGDGTRLSIL.

The chain carries TRBV20-1 and TRBJ2-1; D remains unclear. The CDR3 is 14 amino acids. The V gene lost 0 bases and the J gene lost 6 bases, with 12 bases spanning the gap. Germline loops: CDR1 DFQATT, CDR2 SNEGSKA (reference sequence). The CDR3 is CSARDRWQPNEQFF. Written as DNA, the CDR3 is TGCAGTGCTAGAGATCGTTGGCAGCCCAATGAGCAGTTCTTC.

As DNA, the CDR3 is TGCGCCAGCGCTTCCCGCGGGGGAGACATTGAGACCCAGTACTTC. It yields the protein CASASRGGDIETQYF. The chain uses TRBV5-1 and TRBJ2-5, with 7 positions matching TRBD2. From germline, CDR1 is SGHRS and CDR2 YFSETQ. This CDR3 has 15 residues. The V and J ends lost 7 bases and 5 bases, in that order; junction bases with no gene match: 14.

This clonotype appeared a single time. This chain joins TRBV27 and TRBJ2-7; the match to TRBD2 covers 12 bases. The CDR3 is made up of 17 amino acids. Germline V gene data show CDR1 as MNHEY and CDR2 as SMNVEV (reference sequence). The junction had 6 bases not matched to a gene; V was cut back by 3 bases and J by 0 bases. This CDR3 is CASSFRLAGDLSYEQYF. CDR3 sequence (DNA): TGTGCCAGCAGTTTCAGACTAGCGGGGGACCTCTCCTACGAGCAGTACTTC.

The chain couples TRBV20-1 to TRBJ2-5, with 9 bases that match TRBD1. Germline V gives CDR1 DFQATT, CDR2 SNEGSKA (reference sequence). Trimming took 3 bases from V and 11 from J; bases not matched to a gene: 16. The CDR3 covers 15 residues. CDR3 in DNA: TGCAGTGCTAGGGAGACAGGGGGGTTGTACAATGAGCAGTACTTC. This sequence encodes CSARETGGLYNEQYF.

This clonotype has just a few counts. This rearrangement joins TRBV5-1 to TRBJ2-5, with TRBD2 matching over 7 bases. V lost 4 bases and J lost 10; bases outside the gene matches: 4. The CDR3 spans 11 residues. CDR1 and CDR2 from the germline V gene are SGHRS and YFSETQ. This CDR3 is CASSAGVIQYF. As DNA, the CDR3 is TGCGCCAGCAGCGCGGGAGTTATCCAGTACTTC.

Remarks on this clonotype: At one end the junction does not follow the germline gene, possibly because of a read error. The chain is built from TRBV10-3 and TRBJ1-2; D call uncertain. The CDR3 sequence is 13 residues long. CDR1 and CDR2 (germline): ENHRY, SYGVKD. CDR3 sequence (DNA): TGTGCCATCAGTGAAGACGGAGACTATAGCTACACCTTC. It codes for CAISEDGDYSYTF.

The genes are TRBV10-3 and TRBJ2-3; TRBD1 matches 7 bases. Germline CDR1 and CDR2: ENHRY and SYGVKD. The CDR3 loop spans 12 amino acids. V lost 10 bases, J lost 2 bases, and 3 bases stayed unmatched. The CDR3 sequence is CATGQPTDTQYF. The CDR3 region has the DNA TGTGCCACGGGACAGCCCACAGATACGCAGTATTTT.

This clonotype came up a few times. The V and J genes are TRBV7-2 and TRBJ1-2; TRBD1 aligns across 7 bases. This CDR3 region has 13 residues. The trim removed 3 bases at V and 8 bases at J, leaving 6 bases unmatched. CDR1 is SGHTA, CDR2 FQGNSA, per germline. This chain's CDR3 is CASSLTGQSGYTF. Here the CDR3 DNA reads TGTGCCAGCAGCTTGACAGGGCAAAGCGGCTACACCTTC. Full variable domain (missing parts from reference TRBV7-2 and TRBJ1-2): GAGVSQSPSNKVTEKGKDVELRCDPISGHTALYWYRQSLGQGLEFLIYFQGNSAPDKSGLPSDRFSAERTGGSVSTLTIQRTQQEDSAVYLCASSLTGQSGYTFGSGTRLTVV.

J is TRBJ2-7 and V is TRBV15; 9 nucleotides agree with TRBD2. The end of the DNA is better explained by TRBJ2-5, so the J call may be wrong. From germline, CDR1 is LNHNV and CDR2 YYDKDF (reference sequence). The CDR3 covers 15 residues. CDR3 nucleotides: TGTGCCACCACGAGTAGCGGGAGAGGGTATGAGACCCAGTACTTC. Translation: CATTSSGRGYETQYF.

This clonotype was counted only a few times. The rearrangement joins TRBV7-9 to TRBJ2-3; D is possibly TRBD1 (5 bases). The CDR3 sequence is 16 residues long. Germline values: CDR1 SEHNR, CDR2 FQNEAQ (reference sequence). Trimming removed 3 bases from V and 0 bases from J, with 13 bases in between. This CDR3 is CASSFLRQPSTDTQYF. The CDR3 region has the DNA TGTGCCAGCAGCTTCCTTCGACAGCCCAGCACAGATACGCAGTATTTT.

CDR3 protein: CASSVASDRGYNEQFF. CDR3 nucleotide sequence: TGTGCCAGCAGCGTAGCTTCGGACAGGGGCTACAATGAGCAGTTCTTC. The V call is TRBV9, the J call TRBJ2-1, with 9 bases matching TRBD1. Trimming at V came to 0 bases and at J to 3 bases, leaving 4 bases not matched to a gene. Germline CDR1 reads SGDLS; CDR2 reads YYNGEE. CDR3 length equals 16 residues.

The CDR3 reads CASSPKGVPYNEQFF. The CDR3 DNA follows: TGTGCCAGCAGCCCCAAGGGTGTCCCCTACAATGAGCAGTTCTTC. The rearrangement links TRBV6-5 to TRBJ2-1, with unresolved D. This CDR3 has 15 amino acids. From germline, CDR1 is MNHEY and CDR2 SVGAGI. The V and J ends lost 6 bases and 2 bases respectively, with 14 bases between them.

The chain is built from TRBV27 and TRBJ1-6, with D possibly TRBD1 on 6 matching bases. This CDR3 is 12 amino acids long. Germline CDR1 MNHEY, CDR2 SMNVEV (reference sequence). The V end was cut by 5 bases, the J end by 14 bases, with 13 bases between. CDR3 nucleotide sequence: TGTGCCAGCAGTCAAAGGGGGGGTGCCCTCCACTTT. It is translated as CASSQRGGALHF.

This clonotype has a handful of counts. V gene TRBV4-2 combines with J gene TRBJ2-3; the D gene could be TRBD1 or TRBD2 (5 bases each). CDR1 is LGHNA and CDR2 is YNFKEQ in the germline V gene. Trimming stripped 1 base from V and 2 bases from J, with 13 bases between. The CDR3 has 16 residues. The DNA for the CDR3 is TGTGCCAGCAGCCAAGCCCTTGGGGGAACCACAGATACGCAGTATTTT. Translation gives CASSQALGGTTDTQYF.

J is TRBJ2-7 and V is TRBV5-1; D not certain. This CDR3 is 13 amino acids long. Germline lookup yields CDR1 SGHRS and CDR2 YFSETQ. The germline V and J ends were trimmed by 5 bases and 2 bases, with 11 bases remaining between them. In DNA, the CDR3 is TGCGCCAGCAGGAGACCGAGAGCCTACGAGCAGTACTTC. Protein product: CASRRPRAYEQYF.

This clonotype was detected a few times. This rearrangement joins TRBV12-3 or TRBV12-4 to TRBJ1-2, with D unresolved. V dropped 3 bases and J dropped 7 bases, with 9 bases sitting between them. The CDR3 has 12 residues. CDR3 DNA: TGTGCCAGCAGTTTGTGGGGTAGTGGCTACACCTTC. Translated: CASSLWGSGYTF.

CDR3: CALRDPGRHGYTF. The CDR3 nucleotides read TGTGCCCTCCGGGACCCAGGGCGGCATGGCTACACCTTC. The chain has TRBV10-3 and TRBJ1-2; D might be TRBD1 (5 bases). V lost 11 bases to trimming and J lost 6 bases, with 19 bases between them. This CDR3 is built from 13 residues. CDR1 is ENHRY and CDR2 is SYGVKD in the germline V gene.

The chain recombines TRBV20-1 with TRBJ2-1, with TRBD2 matching 11 bases. The CDR3 has 18 amino acids. Germline-derived CDR1 and CDR2 are DFQATT and SNEGSKA (reference sequence). V shed 3 bases, J shed 7 bases, and the junction held 17 bases outside the gene matches. CDR3 in DNA: TGCAGTGCTAGCCCGGGGGGAACTAGCGGGAGAAAGTGGAATGAGCAGTTCTTC. This encodes CSASPGGTSGRKWNEQFF.

CDR3: CSASPGQGHSYEQYF. The CDR3 DNA sequence: TGCAGTGCTAGCCCCGGACAGGGCCACTCCTACGAGCAGTACTTC. This chain connects TRBV20-1 to TRBJ2-7, with 8 nucleotides matching TRBD1. V lost 3 bases, J lost 0 bases, and 7 bases stayed unmatched. Per germline, CDR1 DFQATT and CDR2 SNEGSKA (reference sequence). CDR3 length equals 15 residues.

The chain joins TRBV6-5 to TRBJ2-5; a possible D gene is TRBD2 (5 bases). The CDR3 totals 14 residues. V lost 2 bases and J 4 bases, leaving 11 bases between the germline ends. The germline CDR1 and CDR2 sequences are MNHEY and SVGAGI. CDR3: CASSYRGDLETQYF. The CDR3 DNA reads as TGTGCCAGCAGTTACCGGGGAGACCTAGAGACCCAGTACTTC.

The chain links TRBV7-2 to TRBJ2-7; 8 bases align to TRBD2. CDR3 length equals 14 residues. Germline lookup yields CDR1 SGHTA and CDR2 FQGNSA. V shed 1 base, J shed 4 bases, and the junction held 3 bases outside the gene matches. The CDR3 sequence: CASSLEGGGYEQYF. Written as DNA, the CDR3 is TGTGCCAGCAGCTTAGAAGGCGGGGGGTACGAGCAGTACTTC.

V is TRBV10-3 and J is TRBJ2-7; D possibly corresponds to TRBD1 (6 bases). V gave up 8 bases and J gave up 2 bases, with 13 bases separating them. The CDR3 totals 13 residues. Germline V gene sequence: CDR1 ENHRY, CDR2 SYGVKD. The CDR3 is CAIRLTGTYEQYF. The CDR3 DNA reads TGTGCCATCCGTCTGACAGGTACCTACGAGCAGTACTTC.